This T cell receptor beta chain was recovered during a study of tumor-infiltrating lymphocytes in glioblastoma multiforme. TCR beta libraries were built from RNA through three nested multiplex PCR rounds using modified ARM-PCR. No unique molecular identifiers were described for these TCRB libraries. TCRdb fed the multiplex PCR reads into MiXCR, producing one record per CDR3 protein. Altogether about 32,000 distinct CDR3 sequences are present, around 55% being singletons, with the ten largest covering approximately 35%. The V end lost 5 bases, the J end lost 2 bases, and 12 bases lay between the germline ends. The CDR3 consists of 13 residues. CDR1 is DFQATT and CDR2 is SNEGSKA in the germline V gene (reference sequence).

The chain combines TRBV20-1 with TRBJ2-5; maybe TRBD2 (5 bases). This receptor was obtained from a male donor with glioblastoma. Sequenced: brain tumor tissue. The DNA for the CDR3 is TGCAGTGCTGGCCCAGCGGATCAAGAGACCCAGTACTTC. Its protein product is CSAGPADQETQYF.